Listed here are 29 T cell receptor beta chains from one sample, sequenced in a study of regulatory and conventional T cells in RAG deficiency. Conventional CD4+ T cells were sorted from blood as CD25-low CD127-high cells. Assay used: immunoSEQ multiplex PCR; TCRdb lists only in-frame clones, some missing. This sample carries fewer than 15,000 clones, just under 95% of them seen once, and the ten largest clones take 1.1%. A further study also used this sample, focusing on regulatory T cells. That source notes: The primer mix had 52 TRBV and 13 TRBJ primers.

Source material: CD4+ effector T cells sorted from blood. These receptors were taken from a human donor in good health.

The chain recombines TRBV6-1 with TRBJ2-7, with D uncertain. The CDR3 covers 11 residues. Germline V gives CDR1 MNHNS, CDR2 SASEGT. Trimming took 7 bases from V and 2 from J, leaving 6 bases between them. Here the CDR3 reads CASNKAYEQYF. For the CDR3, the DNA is TGTGCCAGCAATAAGGCCTACGAGCAGTACTTC.

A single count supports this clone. CDR3 sequence (DNA): TGTGCCACCAGATCGTACGATGGGGCCAACGTCCTGACTTTC. Protein: CATRSYDGANVLTF. J is TRBJ2-6 and V is TRBV15, with D hard to call. CDR1 LNHNV and CDR2 YYDKDF come from the germline V gene (reference sequence). The V gene lost 6 bases and the J gene lost 3 bases, with 9 bases spanning the gap. The CDR3 is 14 residues long.

CDR3: CASGLGTSRGPNEQFF. CDR3 nucleotides: TGTGCTAGTGGTTTGGGAACTAGCCGGGGGCCCAATGAGCAGTTCTTC. V gene TRBV12-5 combines with J gene TRBJ2-1; D possibly uses TRBD1 or TRBD2 (6 bases each). The V and J ends lost 1 base and 6 bases respectively, with 16 bases between them. Germline CDR1 and CDR2: LGHNT and FRNRAP. CDR3 length equals 16 residues.

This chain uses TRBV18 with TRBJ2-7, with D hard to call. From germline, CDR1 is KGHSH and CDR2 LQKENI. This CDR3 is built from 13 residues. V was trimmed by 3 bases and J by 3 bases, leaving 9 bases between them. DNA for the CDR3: TGTGCCAGCTCACCCGGCGAAGGCTACGAGCAGTACTTC. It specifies CASSPGEGYEQYF.

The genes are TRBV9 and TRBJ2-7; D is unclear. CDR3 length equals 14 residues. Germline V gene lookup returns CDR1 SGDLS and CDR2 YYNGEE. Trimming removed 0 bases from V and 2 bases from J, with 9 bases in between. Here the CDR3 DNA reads TGTGCCAGCAGCGTAGGGACGGATCCCTACGAGCAGTACTTC. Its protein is CASSVGTDPYEQYF.

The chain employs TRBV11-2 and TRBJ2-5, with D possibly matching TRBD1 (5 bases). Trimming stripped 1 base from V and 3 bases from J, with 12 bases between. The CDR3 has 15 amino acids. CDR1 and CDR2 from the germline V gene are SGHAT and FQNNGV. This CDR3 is CASSLVVSGKETQYF. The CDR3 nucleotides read TGTGCCAGCAGCTTAGTAGTATCAGGGAAAGAGACCCAGTACTTC.

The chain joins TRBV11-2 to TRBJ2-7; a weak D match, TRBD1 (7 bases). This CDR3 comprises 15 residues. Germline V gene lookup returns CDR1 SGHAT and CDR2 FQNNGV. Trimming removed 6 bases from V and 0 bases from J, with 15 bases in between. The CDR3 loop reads CASSPGGRSSYEQYF. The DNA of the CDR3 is TGTGCCAGCAGTCCAGGGGGGCGGTCCTCCTACGAGCAGTACTTC.

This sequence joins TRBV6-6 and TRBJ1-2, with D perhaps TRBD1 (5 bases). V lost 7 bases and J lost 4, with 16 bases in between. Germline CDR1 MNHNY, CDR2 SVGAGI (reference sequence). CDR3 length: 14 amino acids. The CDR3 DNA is TGTGCCAGCACCAGGGCTTCCGTGGGCTATGGCTACACCTTC. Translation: CASTRASVGYGYTF.

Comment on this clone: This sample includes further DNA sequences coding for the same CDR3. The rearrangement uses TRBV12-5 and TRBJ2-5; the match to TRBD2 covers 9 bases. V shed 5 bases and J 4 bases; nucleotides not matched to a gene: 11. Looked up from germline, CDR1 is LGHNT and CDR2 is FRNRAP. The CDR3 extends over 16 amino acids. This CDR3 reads CASGPLGAGGRETQYF. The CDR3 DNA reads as TGTGCTAGTGGTCCCCTCGGGGCGGGGGGGCGAGAGACCCAGTACTTC. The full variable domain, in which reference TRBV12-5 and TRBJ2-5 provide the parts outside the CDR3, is DARVTQTPRHKVTEMGQEVTMRCQPILGHNTVFWYRQTMMQGLELLAYFRNRAPLDDSGMPKDRFSAEMPDATLATLKIQPSEPRDSAVYFCASGPLGAGGRETQYFGPGTRLLVL.

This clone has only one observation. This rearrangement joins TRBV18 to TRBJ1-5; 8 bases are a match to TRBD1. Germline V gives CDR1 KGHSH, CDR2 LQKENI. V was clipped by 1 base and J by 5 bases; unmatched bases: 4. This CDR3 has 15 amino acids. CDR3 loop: CASSPQTGADQPQHF. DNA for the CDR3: TGTGCCAGCTCACCACAGACAGGGGCGGATCAGCCCCAGCATTTT.

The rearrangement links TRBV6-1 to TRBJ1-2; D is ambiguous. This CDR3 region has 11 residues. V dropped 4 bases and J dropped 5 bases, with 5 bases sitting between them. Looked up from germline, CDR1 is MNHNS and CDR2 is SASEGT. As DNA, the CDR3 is TGTGCCAGCAGTGGTGGTTATGGCTACACCTTC. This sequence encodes CASSGGYGYTF.

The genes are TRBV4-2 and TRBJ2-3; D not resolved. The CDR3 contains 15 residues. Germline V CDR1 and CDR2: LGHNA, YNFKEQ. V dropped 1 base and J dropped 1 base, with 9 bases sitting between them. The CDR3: CASSQGLSGTDTQYF. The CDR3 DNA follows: TGTGCCAGCAGCCAAGGCCTTAGTGGCACAGATACGCAGTATTTT.

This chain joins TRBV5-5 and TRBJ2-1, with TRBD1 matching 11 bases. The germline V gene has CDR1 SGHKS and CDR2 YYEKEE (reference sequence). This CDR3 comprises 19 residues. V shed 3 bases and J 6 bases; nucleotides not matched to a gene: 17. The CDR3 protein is CASSSFLPAGTGGSNEQFF. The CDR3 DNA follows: TGTGCCAGCAGCTCTTTCCTACCGGCCGGGACAGGGGGATCCAATGAGCAGTTCTTC.

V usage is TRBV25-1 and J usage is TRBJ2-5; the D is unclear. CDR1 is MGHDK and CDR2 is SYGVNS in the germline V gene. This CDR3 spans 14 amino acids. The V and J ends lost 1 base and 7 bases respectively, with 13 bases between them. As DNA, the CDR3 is TGTGCCAGCAGTGAATTCCGACCGGCAGGGACCCAGTACTTC. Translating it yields CASSEFRPAGTQYF.

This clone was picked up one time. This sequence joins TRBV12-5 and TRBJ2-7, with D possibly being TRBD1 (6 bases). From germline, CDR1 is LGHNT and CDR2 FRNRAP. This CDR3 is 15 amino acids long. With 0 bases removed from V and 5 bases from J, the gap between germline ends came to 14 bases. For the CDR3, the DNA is TGTGCTAGTGGTTTGGTACTTTTACAGGGCCACGAGCAGTACTTC. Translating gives CASGLVLLQGHEQYF. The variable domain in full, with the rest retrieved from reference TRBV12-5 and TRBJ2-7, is DARVTQTPRHKVTEMGQEVTMRCQPILGHNTVFWYRQTMMQGLELLAYFRNRAPLDDSGMPKDRFSAEMPDATLATLKIQPSEPRDSAVYFCASGLVLLQGHEQYFGPGTRLTVT.

The CDR3 reads CAWSVGGRANQPQHF. CDR3 nucleotide sequence: TGTGCCTGGAGTGTAGGGGGGAGGGCTAATCAGCCCCAGCATTTT. V gene TRBV30 combines with J gene TRBJ1-5; weak D call: TRBD1 (6 bases). Germline V lookup: CDR1 GTSNPN, CDR2 SVGIG (reference sequence). CDR3 size: 15 residues. V lost 0 bases and J lost 4, with 13 bases in between.

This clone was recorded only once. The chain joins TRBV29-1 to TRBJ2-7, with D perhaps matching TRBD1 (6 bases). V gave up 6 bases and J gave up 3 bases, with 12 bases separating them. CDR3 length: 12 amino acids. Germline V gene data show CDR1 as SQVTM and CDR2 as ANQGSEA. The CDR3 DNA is TGCAGCGTCGGTGGACAGAACTACGAGCAGTACTTC. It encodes CSVGGQNYEQYF.

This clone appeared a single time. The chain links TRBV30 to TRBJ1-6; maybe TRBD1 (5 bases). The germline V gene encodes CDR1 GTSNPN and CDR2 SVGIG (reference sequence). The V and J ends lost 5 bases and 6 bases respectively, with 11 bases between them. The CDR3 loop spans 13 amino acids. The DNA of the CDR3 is TGTGCCTGGGGACAAGGAAGTAATTCACCCCTCCACTTT. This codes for CAWGQGSNSPLHF.

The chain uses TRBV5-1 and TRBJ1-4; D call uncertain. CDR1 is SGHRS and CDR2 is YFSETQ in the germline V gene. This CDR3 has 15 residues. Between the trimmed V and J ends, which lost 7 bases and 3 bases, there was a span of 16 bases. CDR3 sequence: CASCSGYGANEKLFF. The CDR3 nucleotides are TGCGCCAGCTGTAGCGGTTACGGGGCTAATGAAAAACTGTTTTTT.

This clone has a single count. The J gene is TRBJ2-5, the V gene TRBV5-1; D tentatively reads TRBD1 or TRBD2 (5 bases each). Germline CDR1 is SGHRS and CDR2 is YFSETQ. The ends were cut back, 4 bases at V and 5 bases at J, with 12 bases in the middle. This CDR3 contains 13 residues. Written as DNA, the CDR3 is TGCGCCAGCAGCGGGGGTCCCGAGGAGACCCAGTACTTC. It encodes CASSGGPEETQYF.

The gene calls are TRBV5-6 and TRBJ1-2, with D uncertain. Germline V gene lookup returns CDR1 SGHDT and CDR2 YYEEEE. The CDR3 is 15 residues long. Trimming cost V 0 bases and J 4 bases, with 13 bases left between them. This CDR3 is CASSLVGYYFYGYTF. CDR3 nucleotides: TGTGCCAGCAGCTTGGTCGGGTATTATTTCTATGGCTACACCTTC.

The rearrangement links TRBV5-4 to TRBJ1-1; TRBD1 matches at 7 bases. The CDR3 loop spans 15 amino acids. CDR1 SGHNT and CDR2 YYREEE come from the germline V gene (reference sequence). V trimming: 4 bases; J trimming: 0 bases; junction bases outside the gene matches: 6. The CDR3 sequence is CASSGAGTVNTEAFF. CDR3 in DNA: TGTGCCAGCAGCGGAGCCGGGACAGTGAACACTGAAGCTTTCTTT.

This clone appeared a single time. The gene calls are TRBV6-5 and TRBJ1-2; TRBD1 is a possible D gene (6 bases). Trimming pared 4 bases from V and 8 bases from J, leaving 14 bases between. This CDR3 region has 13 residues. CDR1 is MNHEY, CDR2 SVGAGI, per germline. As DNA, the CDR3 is TGTGCCAGCAGTTCAACGACAGGCACCGGCTACACCTTC. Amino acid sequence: CASSSTTGTGYTF.

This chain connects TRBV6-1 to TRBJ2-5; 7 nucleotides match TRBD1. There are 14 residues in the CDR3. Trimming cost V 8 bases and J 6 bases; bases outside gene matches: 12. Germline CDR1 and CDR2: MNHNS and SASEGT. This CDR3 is CASPGVGGRKTQYF. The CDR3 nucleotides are TGTGCCAGCCCCGGGGTAGGGGGCAGAAAGACCCAGTACTTC.

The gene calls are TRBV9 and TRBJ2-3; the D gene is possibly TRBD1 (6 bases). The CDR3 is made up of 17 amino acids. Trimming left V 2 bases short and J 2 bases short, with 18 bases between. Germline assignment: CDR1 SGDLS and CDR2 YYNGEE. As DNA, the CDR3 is TGTGCCAGCAGCGTTGGGACAAGAATTAAAGACACAGATACGCAGTATTTT. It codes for CASSVGTRIKDTDTQYF.

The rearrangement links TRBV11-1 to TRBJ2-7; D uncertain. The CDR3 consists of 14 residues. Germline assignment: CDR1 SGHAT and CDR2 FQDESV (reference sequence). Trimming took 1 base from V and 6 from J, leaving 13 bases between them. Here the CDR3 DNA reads TGTGCCAGCAGCTTAGTTCAAGGCGTCGGCGAGCAGTACTTC. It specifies CASSLVQGVGEQYF. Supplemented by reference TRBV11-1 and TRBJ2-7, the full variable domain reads EAEVAQSPRYKITEKSQAVAFWCDPISGHATLYWYRQILGQGPELLVQFQDESVVDDSQLPKDRFSAERLKGVDSTLKIQPAELGDSAMYLCASSLVQGVGEQYFGPGTRLTVT.

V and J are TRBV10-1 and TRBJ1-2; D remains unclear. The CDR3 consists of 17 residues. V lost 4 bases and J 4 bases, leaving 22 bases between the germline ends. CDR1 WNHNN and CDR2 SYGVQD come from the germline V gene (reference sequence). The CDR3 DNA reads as TGCGCCAGCAGTGTGACGGTAGGATCGCGAAAGACCTATGGCTACACCTTC. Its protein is CASSVTVGSRKTYGYTF.

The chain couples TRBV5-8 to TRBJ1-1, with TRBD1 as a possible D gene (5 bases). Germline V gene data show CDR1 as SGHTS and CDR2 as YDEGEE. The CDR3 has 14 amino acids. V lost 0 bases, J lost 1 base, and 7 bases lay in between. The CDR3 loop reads CASSLAGTNTEAFF. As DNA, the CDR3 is TGTGCCAGCAGCTTGGCCGGGACGAACACTGAAGCTTTCTTT.

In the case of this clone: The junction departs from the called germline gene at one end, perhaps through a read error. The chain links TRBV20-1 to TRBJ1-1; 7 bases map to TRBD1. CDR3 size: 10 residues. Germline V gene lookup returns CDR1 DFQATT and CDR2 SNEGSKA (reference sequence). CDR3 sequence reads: CSASGTETSF. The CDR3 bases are TGCAGTGCTAGCGGGACAGAAACCTCCTTT.